This note documents a single TCR beta chain sequence. The data belong to a study of cytomegalovirus exposure and HLA in healthy donors. The study ran its PCR with 60 Vbeta and 13 Jbeta primers. Using immunoSEQ multiplex PCR, the repertoire was profiled, and TCRdb retains in-frame clones only, with some absent. The table shows roughly 80,000 clones, with 77% occurring only once. The source of this sequence is a man between 45 and 60 years old in good health and CMV-seropositive. Sequencing was done on a sample of PBMCs.

CDR3: CASSLTATYEQYF. The CDR3 bases are TGCGCCAGCAGTCTCACAGCTACCTACGAGCAGTACTTC. The rearrangement joins TRBV4-1 to TRBJ2-7, with D unresolved. The V and J ends lost 6 bases and 2 bases respectively, with 11 bases between them. The germline V gene encodes CDR1 MGHRA and CDR2 YSYEKL. This CDR3 contains 13 residues.